The next 28 T cell receptor beta chains were all read from a single sample in a study of early T cells in non-severe SARS-CoV-2 infection. MiXCR, applied by TCRdb to the 5' RACE reads, yields one record per CDR3 protein. The table lists roughly 51,000 distinct CDR3 sequences, about 6.3% of them singletons. This material consisted of whole blood, taken at baseline. These receptors all stem from an adult who was a healthcare worker with PCR-confirmed SARS-CoV-2 infection or an uninfected control (not recorded which).

This clonotype was detected ten times or more. The V call is TRBV20-1, the J call TRBJ1-2; D gene ambiguous. The CDR3 has 15 residues. Germline V CDR1 and CDR2: DFQATT, SNEGSKA (reference sequence). The V end lost 1 base, the J end lost 0 bases, and 12 bases lay between the germline ends. CDR3 bases: TGCAGTGCTAGAGTGGGCAGAATTTCTAACTATGGCTACACCTTC. Its protein is CSARVGRISNYGYTF.

The table lists this clonotype with many counts. The V call is TRBV12-3 or TRBV12-4, the J call TRBJ1-5, with no clear D. The CDR3 is 14 residues long. With 1 base removed from V and 3 bases from J, the gap between germline ends came to 7 bases. The CDR3: CASSLGKANQPQHF. The CDR3 bases are TGTGCCAGCAGTTTAGGGAAGGCCAATCAGCCCCAGCATTTT.

As to this clonotype: A read error is possible here, since a much larger clone lies one base away. The V call is TRBV5-1, the J call TRBJ2-1; the match to TRBD2 covers 7 bases. CDR3 length equals 15 residues. Germline V gene sequence: CDR1 SGHRS, CDR2 YFSETQ. This CDR3 reads CASSSGLVSYYEQFF. The CDR3, as DNA: TGCGCCAGCAGCTCTGGACTAGTAAGCTACTATGAGCAGTTCTTC.

Only a few counts were recorded for this clonotype. The rearrangement links TRBV2 to TRBJ2-7; D possibly corresponds to TRBD1 (5 bases). The CDR3 runs to 14 residues. V was pared by 5 bases and J by 2 bases, with 13 bases between. In germline, CDR1 is SNHLY, CDR2 FYNNEI. The CDR3: CASSRSTEAYEQYF. In DNA form, the CDR3 reads TGTGCCAGCAGTAGGTCGACAGAGGCCTACGAGCAGTACTTC.

This clonotype was seen at least ten times. The chain couples TRBV15 to TRBJ1-2; 11 bases map to TRBD1. The germline CDR1 and CDR2 sequences are LNHNV and YYDKDF (reference sequence). The length of the CDR3 is 16 residues. The J segment lost 7 bases and the V segment lost 3 bases, leaving 10 bases of the junction unmatched. This CDR3 reads CATSRARTGGISGYTF. CDR3 sequence (DNA): TGTGCCACCAGCAGGGCGAGGACAGGGGGCATTAGTGGCTACACCTTC.

At least ten counts were recorded for this clonotype. The gene calls are TRBV13 and TRBJ1-1, with D possibly TRBD1 on 5 matching bases. Germline-derived CDR1 and CDR2 are PRHDT and FYEKMQ (reference sequence). V lost 4 bases to trimming and J lost 4 bases, with 13 bases between them. The CDR3 sequence is 14 residues long. The CDR3 DNA is TGTGCCAGCAGCTCGGGGGGAGTCGTCACTGAAGCTTTCTTT. Its translation is CASSSGGVVTEAFF.

This clonotype was seen repeatedly, ten times or more. The chain joins TRBV29-1 to TRBJ2-7; D is possibly TRBD1 (6 bases). The CDR3 is made up of 16 amino acids. V lost 4 bases to trimming and J lost 0 bases, with 19 bases between them. Germline CDR1 reads SQVTM; CDR2 reads ANQGSEA. CDR3 coding DNA: TGCAGCGTTGTAGGGATCTGGGACACCAGCTCCTACGAGCAGTACTTC. Translated, it gives CSVVGIWDTSSYEQYF.

This clonotype was seen repeatedly, ten times or more. The rearrangement uses TRBV5-1 and TRBJ2-1, with a possible D match to TRBD2 (6 bases). CDR1 is SGHRS and CDR2 is YFSETQ in the germline V gene. The CDR3 loop spans 15 amino acids. V was pared by 0 bases and J by 0 bases, with 7 bases between. The CDR3 loop is CASSLGGGSYNEQFF. CDR3 coding DNA: TGCGCCAGCAGCTTGGGGGGAGGCTCCTACAATGAGCAGTTCTTC. The full variable domain, its missing parts supplied by reference TRBV5-1 and TRBJ2-1, is KAGVTQTPRYLIKTRGQQVTLSCSPISGHRSVSWYQQTPGQGLQFLFEYFSETQRNKGNFPGRFSGRQFSNSRSEMNVSTLELGDSALYLCASSLGGGSYNEQFFGPGTRLTVL.

This clonotype appeared many times. This rearrangement joins TRBV20-1 to TRBJ2-7; a possible D gene is TRBD1 (6 bases). CDR1 is DFQATT and CDR2 is SNEGSKA in the germline V gene (reference sequence). V lost 3 bases and J 7 bases, leaving 13 bases between the germline ends. The CDR3 has 12 amino acids. This CDR3 reads CSASRGQREQYF. DNA of the CDR3: TGCAGTGCTAGCAGGGGACAACGGGAGCAGTACTTC.

About this clonotype itself: A much larger clone lies one base from this, so it may be a read error. The gene calls are TRBV12-3 or TRBV12-4 and TRBJ1-5; D gene unclear. This CDR3 is built from 12 residues. V gave up 5 bases and J gave up 5 bases, with 7 bases separating them. CDR3 nucleotide sequence: TGTGCCAGCAGTGGTATGTATCAGCCCCAGCATTTT. It translates to CASSGMYQPQHF.

This clonotype was seen ten or more times. The V and J genes are TRBV16 and TRBJ1-1, with TRBD1 as a possible D gene (5 bases). Trimming removed 3 bases at V and 0 bases at J, with 14 bases between. Germline loops: CDR1 KGHSY, CDR2 FQNENV. The CDR3 is 16 residues long. The CDR3 sequence is CASSHTTGVMNTEAFF. DNA for the CDR3: TGTGCCAGCAGCCACACAACGGGGGTAATGAACACTGAAGCTTTCTTT. Complete variable domain (other parts from reference TRBV16 and TRBJ1-1): GEEVAQTPKHLVRGEGQKAKLYCAPIKGHSYVFWYQQVLKNEFKFLISFQNENVFDETGMPKERFSAKCLPNSPCSLEIQATKLEDSAVYFCASSHTTGVMNTEAFFGQGTRLTVV.

This chain joins TRBV20-1 and TRBJ2-3, with 8 bases fitting TRBD2. Looked up from germline, CDR1 is DFQATT and CDR2 is SNEGSKA (reference sequence). The CDR3 is made up of 13 amino acids. Trimming at V came to 5 bases and at J to 6 bases, leaving 7 bases not matched to a gene. The CDR3 loop reads CSAPGTGGDTQYF. DNA of the CDR3: TGCAGTGCTCCAGGAACGGGGGGGGATACGCAGTATTTT.

In this sample, this clonotype turned up many times. J is TRBJ1-2 and V is TRBV12-3 or TRBV12-4; TRBD1 matches at 7 bases. V was clipped by 5 bases and J by 7 bases; unmatched bases: 7. The CDR3 length is 13 residues. CDR3 loop: CASSPSGTVGYTF. CDR3 sequence (DNA): TGTGCCAGCAGTCCCAGCGGGACAGTTGGCTACACCTTC.

CDR3 sequence (DNA): TGTGCCAGCATTGAACTCGGCAGTGAGCAGTTCTTC. Translation: CASIELGSEQFF. The chain employs TRBV6-6 and TRBJ2-1; no firm D call. The length of the CDR3 is 12 residues. Trimming pared 7 bases from V and 9 bases from J, leaving 13 bases between. Germline V gene lookup returns CDR1 MNHNY and CDR2 SVGAGI (reference sequence).

This clonotype was observed at least ten times. The rearrangement joins TRBV6-1 to TRBJ2-1, with 11 bases matching TRBD2. The V gene's germline CDR1 is MNHNS and CDR2 SASEGT. V shed 2 bases and J 4 bases; nucleotides not matched to a gene: 4. This CDR3 comprises 16 residues. CDR3 nucleotide sequence: TGTGCCAGCAGTGAATATAGCGGGGGGGCGTACAATGAGCAGTTCTTC. It codes for CASSEYSGGAYNEQFF.

In this sample, this clonotype turned up many times. This chain uses TRBV6-2 or TRBV6-3 with TRBJ2-1; 8 nucleotides line up with TRBD1. V shed 0 bases, J shed 3 bases, and the junction held 7 bases outside the gene matches. Germline lookup yields CDR1 MNHEY and CDR2 SVGEGT. The CDR3 loop spans 17 amino acids. The CDR3 sequence: CASSYSPPTGVYNEQFF. The CDR3 region has the DNA TGTGCCAGCAGTTACTCGCCTCCGACAGGGGTCTACAATGAGCAGTTCTTC.

Ten or more counts support this clonotype. The chain joins TRBV7-2 to TRBJ1-2, with D perhaps TRBD1 (6 bases). Germline loops: CDR1 SGHTA, CDR2 FQGNSA. The V end was cut by 1 base, the J end by 3 bases, with 9 bases between. This CDR3 contains 14 residues. The CDR3 here is CASSLDAGDYGYTF. For the CDR3, the DNA is TGTGCCAGCAGCTTAGACGCAGGGGACTATGGCTACACCTTC.

This clonotype occurred many times. The CDR3 sequence is CASSLGPHQPQHF. In DNA, the CDR3 is TGTGCCAGCAGCTTAGGGCCCCATCAGCCCCAGCATTTT. The J gene is TRBJ1-5, the V gene TRBV7-9, with D hard to call. Trimming took off 1 base at V and 5 bases at J, with 6 bases between the two ends. The CDR3 has 13 residues. Germline values: CDR1 SEHNR, CDR2 FQNEAQ (reference sequence).

This clonotype was observed a few times. The chain uses TRBV19 and TRBJ1-5; D is ambiguous. Trimming stripped 3 bases from V and 3 bases from J, with 12 bases between. Germline V gene sequence: CDR1 LNHDA, CDR2 SQIVND (reference sequence). The CDR3 is 15 residues long. The CDR3 protein is CASSISRMDNQPQHF. The CDR3 nucleotides are TGTGCCAGTAGTATTAGTAGGATGGACAATCAGCCCCAGCATTTT.

There are a few counts of this clonotype. This CDR3 is CASSLDFQRPDTQYF. DNA for the CDR3: TGTGCCAGCAGCTTAGATTTCCAGCGTCCAGATACGCAGTATTTT. The chain combines TRBV7-2 with TRBJ2-3; D is unresolved. CDR1 is SGHTA, CDR2 FQGNSA, per germline. V was clipped by 1 base and J by 4 bases, with 12 bases between them. The CDR3 length is 15 residues.

The sample holds many counts of this clonotype. V is TRBV7-6 and J is TRBJ2-7; tentative D call: TRBD1 (6 bases). This CDR3 spans 15 amino acids. Germline CDR1 reads SGHVS; CDR2 reads FNYEAQ. Trimming cost V 5 bases and J 2 bases, with 16 bases left between them. CDR3 DNA sequence: TGTGCCAGCAGCCAGGATGCCTCAGGGGCCTACGAGCAGTACTTC. Its protein is CASSQDASGAYEQYF.

The sample holds many counts of this clonotype. The V and J genes are TRBV5-6 and TRBJ2-3, with D uncertain. The CDR3 loop spans 13 amino acids. The V end lost 2 bases, the J end lost 0 bases, and 4 bases lay between the germline ends. In germline, CDR1 is SGHDT, CDR2 YYEEEE. DNA for the CDR3: TGTGCCAGCAGCTTACCTAGCACAGATACGCAGTATTTT. Protein product: CASSLPSTDTQYF.

The rearrangement links TRBV6-1 to TRBJ1-1, with D maybe TRBD1 (5 bases). The V gene lost 7 bases and the J gene lost 6 bases, with 15 bases spanning the gap. From germline, CDR1 is MNHNS and CDR2 SASEGT. The CDR3 is 13 amino acids. This CDR3 reads CASNPDGGPEAFF. CDR3 bases: TGTGCCAGCAACCCGGACGGGGGACCTGAAGCTTTCTTT.

The rearrangement links TRBV4-3 to TRBJ1-3, with TRBD1 matching over 8 bases. V trimming: 2 bases; J trimming: 2 bases; junction bases outside the gene matches: 2. There are 15 residues in the CDR3. The germline V gene has CDR1 LGHNA and CDR2 YSLEER. CDR3 sequence reads: CASSQLQGAGNTIYF. For the CDR3, the DNA is TGCGCCAGCAGCCAATTACAGGGGGCTGGAAACACCATATATTTT.

This clonotype came up a few times. The chain joins TRBV12-5 to TRBJ1-3, with D unresolved. CDR3 length: 13 residues. Per the germline V gene, CDR1 is LGHNT and CDR2 is FRNRAP. Trimming stripped 2 bases from V and 2 bases from J, with 4 bases between. CDR3 region: CASGLLPGNTIYF. In DNA, the CDR3 is TGTGCTAGTGGTTTGCTTCCTGGAAACACCATATATTTT.

The V call is TRBV7-2, the J call TRBJ2-6; unclear D gene. CDR1 SGHTA and CDR2 FQGNSA come from the germline V gene. V dropped 5 bases and J dropped 0 bases, with 11 bases sitting between them. The CDR3 has 16 amino acids. CDR3 in amino acids: CASSLDPGSGANVLTF. The CDR3 DNA is TGTGCCAGCAGCCTAGACCCGGGCTCTGGGGCCAACGTCCTGACTTTC.

As for this clonotype: This may come from a read error, since a much larger clone is one base off. This chain joins TRBV10-3 and TRBJ1-2; weak D call: TRBD1 (6 bases). Germline loops: CDR1 ENHRY, CDR2 SYGVKD. The CDR3 covers 13 residues. The CDR3 DNA is TGTTCCATCAGCCGACAGGCTAACTATGGCTACACCTTC. This gives the protein CSISRQANYGYTF.

This clonotype has more than one count but fewer than ten. The chain recombines TRBV6-5 with TRBJ1-5; D is unclear. The CDR3 has 12 amino acids. CDR1 MNHEY and CDR2 SVGAGI come from the germline V gene. The ends were cut back, 4 bases at V and 7 bases at J, with 8 bases in the middle. The CDR3 region is CASSSPWQPQHF. The CDR3 coding sequence is TGTGCCAGCAGTTCGCCGTGGCAGCCCCAGCATTTT.